This TCR beta chain comes out of a study of response to subunit inactivated influenza vaccine listed by TCRdb under 2018. Regarding the study in general: Deep quantitative T cell receptor repertoire profiling was used in the study to track responses to a trivalent subunit inactivated influenza vaccine.

Results the study describes overall, beyond this receptor: According to the authors, only a limited number of new T cells may be recruited by each seasonal influenza vaccination.

In this sample, this clonotype turned up once. What antigen it recognizes has not been identified. Base quality data are lacking; no much larger clone is found one base away. One read alone makes for weak evidence. Libraries were prepared through RT-PCR. Sequencing was performed on an Illumina HiSeq 2500. TCRdb reworked the public reads: Q25 trimming with fastp, MiXCR clone assembly, productive beta chains retained. Identical CDR3 proteins give one entry, which carries the most common genes and DNA. The sample records about 540,000 distinct CDR3 sequences, around 21% of which are singletons. Around 2.8% of the sample comes from the top ten. From the cysteine through the phenylalanine, the CDR3 covers 18 amino acids. CDR3 DNA is the only sequence kept; it has 54 bases, read in frame from the first base. Trimming at the junction amounts to 1 base on V and 3 bases on J, and the germline ends lie 21 bases apart. Per the germline V gene (reference sequence), LNHNV is the CDR1 and YYDKDF is the CDR2.

The same sample was also studied in work on T cells expressing NK-cell markers. According to the second study: TCR beta cDNA libraries were prepared using 5'RACE template switching, which introduced a universal primer site and unique molecular identifiers. Three sorted T-cell subsets (CD3+CD56+NKG2C+, CD3+CD56+NKG2C- and CD3+CD56-NKG2C+) from under ten donors had their TCR beta-chain repertoires profiled. Of the eight sequenced donors, seven were found to be HCMV-seropositive and one was found to be HCMV-seronegative. In several experiments an anti-gammadeltaTCR antibody was added to restrict sorting to alphabetaTCR-expressing T cells. In six donors, the dominant CD3+CD56+NKG2C+ clonotypes ranked among the top 10 CD8+ clonotypes, making up 1.0-7.0% of CD8+ T cells. Those dominant clonotypes were again the most abundant among CD3+CD56-NKG2C+ cells in a few donors, at about 25-60.1%. Whether the expanded NKG2C-expressing T cell clones were specific for HCMV antigens remained unclear. The study sequenced eight donors, all healthy volunteers chosen at random: three men and five women. HCMV serostatus was determined by detecting HCMV-specific IgG in serum with a commercial ELISA kit. Peripheral blood mononuclear cells were isolated from blood by Ficoll density gradient centrifugation. Magnetic immunoseparation with Miltenyi isolation kits was used to isolate CD4+ and CD8+ T cells from PBMC. cDNA synthesis was primed from the TCR beta constant segment, followed by two successive PCR amplification steps. Libraries were sequenced as 2 x 150 bp reads on Illumina HiSeq 2000/2500, MiSeq or NextSeq. MIGEC was used to demultiplex reads and group the reads by UMI, and MiTCR was used to assemble and quantify clonotypes. To exclude erroneous sequences, only TCR cDNA sequences supported by at least two reads were retained. The tcR package was used for downstream repertoire analysis, with clonotypes matched between fractions based on CDR3 nucleotide sequence plus V segment. VDJmatch was used to annotate antigen specificity against VDJdb, with one amino acid substitution in CDR3 allowed.

This sequence uses TRBV15 and TRBJ1-2; a tentative D call is TRBD1 (6 bases match). The TCR was taken from a man aged 45-65 years who received an inactivated influenza vaccine. Donor details come from another sample of the same person, matched by shared clones. The sequencing here drew on CD4+ T cells sorted from PBMCs, taken approximately 12 days after vaccination. The nucleotide sequence reads TGTGCCACCAGCAGAGTGGTGAGTCGGGCAGGGGCAGACTATGGCTACACCTTC. Translated, this is CATSRVVSRAGADYGYTF.